The rows below give T cell receptor beta chains drawn from one sample of a study of CD8+CD57+ T cells in acquired aplastic anemia. TCRdb reanalysed the reads using MiXCR and keeps one entry per CDR3 protein. This table has 270,000 or so distinct CDR3 sequences, roughly 80% appearing once. The material sequenced was sorted CD4+, CD8+, or CD8+CD57+ T cells (not recorded which) from PBMCs. Every receptor here comes from a human donor with aplastic anemia. Each CDR3 is given with its conserved first and last residue. The D gene is left open where the match is weak. Not every row has a clone size; where given, it reads once, few, many or a size class.

D,V,size,J,CDR3,DNA
NA,TRBV9,NA,TRBJ2-3,CASSVGSPRNQPHF,TGTGCCAGCAGTGTGGGGTCCCCCCGAAATCAGCCCCATTTT
NA,TRBV9,NA,TRBJ1-2,CASSVGSDTQFYGYTF,TGTGCCAGCAGCGTAGGGTCGGATACGCAGTTTTATGGCTACACCTTC
NA,TRBV9,NA,TRBJ2-7,CASSGRGVAYEEYF,TGTGCCAGCAGCGGCCGGGGCGTGGCCTACGAGGAGTACTTC
TRBD1,TRBV2,NA,TRBJ1-6,CASSEQGQGNSPLHF,TGTGCCAGCAGTGAACAGGGACAGGGGAATTCACCCCTCCACTTT
NA,TRBV7-8,few,TRBJ1-1,CASSLARGRDTQYFF,TGTGCCAGCAGCTTAGCTCGAGGACGCGATACGCAGTATTTCTTT
TRBD1,TRBV10-3,NA,TRBJ1-6,CAISVRQGDNSPLHF,TGTGCCATCAGTGTAAGACAGGGGGATAATTCACCCCTCCACTTT
TRBD2,TRBV7-9,NA,TRBJ2-3,CASSVPLAGNTQSF,TGTGCCAGCAGCGTTCCTCTAGCGGGAAATACCCAGTCCTTT
NA,TRBV7-2,NA,TRBJ1-5,CASSHTGSRARHF,TGTGCCAGCAGCCATACTGGGTCTCGGGCCCGGCATTTT
NA,TRBV7-8,NA,TRBJ2-1,CASSPTGGPVAGQFF,TGTGCCAGCAGCCCCACGGGCGGGCCTGTCGCCGGGCAGTTCTTC
NA,TRBV7-3,NA,TRBJ2-5,CASSFRPEETALSF,TGTGCCAGCAGCTTTCGCCCCGAGGAGACAGCCCTTTCCTTC
TRBD1,TRBV20-1,once,TRBJ2-7,CSARGRRLNRGYEQYF,TGCAGTGCTAGGGGACGAAGATTGAACAGGGGCTACGAGCAGTACTTC
NA,TRBV2,NA,TRBJ2-7,CASSQEAVTYEQYF,TGTGCCAGCAGTCAGGAGGCCGTTACCTACGAGCAGTACTTC
NA,TRBV7-3,NA,TRBJ1-1,CASSISGSGIDTQFF,TGTGCCAGCAGCATCAGCGGGAGCGGGATAGATACGCAGTTCTTT
NA,TRBV12-3/TRBV12-4,once,TRBJ2-7,CASSRDLSYEQYF,TGTGCCAGCAGCCGGGACCTTTCCTACGAGCAGTACTTC
NA,TRBV9,few,TRBJ1-4,CASSVGVSRNQPLFF,TGTGCCAGCAGCGTAGGGGTCTCGAGAAATCAGCCCCTGTTTTTT
NA,TRBV5-8,NA,TRBJ1-3,CASSLTEGTGNTIYF,TGTGCCAGCAGCTTAACAGAGGGCACTGGAAACACCATATATTTT
TRBD1,TRBV7-8,NA,TRBJ1-3,CASSFNPDGTALSIYF,TGTGCCAGCAGCTTTAATCCAGACGGGACAGCCCTTTCCATATATTTT
NA,TRBV7-9,NA,TRBJ2-1,CASSPPGQIGANDQFF,TGTGCCAGCAGCCCGCCGGGTCAAATCGGGGCCAACGACCAGTTCTTC
TRBD2,TRBV15,NA,TRBJ2-1,CAARALAGEYNEQFF,TGCGCCGCCCGAGCCCTAGCGGGAGAGTACAATGAGCAGTTCTTC
NA,TRBV2,NA,TRBJ1-5,CASSGGSGLNQPQHF,TGTGCCAGCAGTGGGGGGAGTGGTCTGAATCAGCCCCAGCATTTT
NA,TRBV7-8,NA,TRBJ2-7,CANSLACYHQSF,TGTGCCAACAGCTTAGCCTGCTACCACCAGTCGTTC
NA,TRBV15,NA,TRBJ2-5,CSASRGSAMKTQYF,TGCAGTGCTAGCAGAGGCTCAGCCATGAAGACCCAGTACTTC
NA,TRBV10-1,few,TRBJ2-3,CASSDEGAGDTQYF,TGCGCCAGCAGTGATGAAGGGGCCGGGGATACGCAGTATTTT
NA,TRBV10-3,NA,TRBJ2-7,CAISESARGNKGEQYF,TGTGCCATCAGTGAGTCAGCTCGCGGCAACAAGGGCGAGCAGTACTTC
NA,TRBV7-2,NA,TRBJ2-5,CASSTGWGQETEAF,TGTGCCAGCAGCACGGGCTGGGGGCAAGAGACTGAAGCCTTC
NA,TRBV5-4,NA,TRBJ2-5,CASSLYGSQETQYF,TGTGCCAGCAGCTTGTACGGCAGCCAAGAGACCCAGTACTTC
NA,TRBV11-2,once,TRBJ1-1,CASSFNPSGNTEAFF,TGTGCCAGCAGCTTTAATCCGTCAGGGAACACTGAAGCTTTCTTT
NA,TRBV2,NA,TRBJ2-5,CASGGSEKETQYF,TGTGCCAGCGGGGGCAGCGAGAAAGAGACCCAGTACTTC
TRBD1,TRBV7-8,NA,TRBJ1-1,CASSGLDRQGAKTEAFF,TGTGCCAGCAGCGGCCTAGACCGACAGGGAGCAAAGACTGAAGCTTTCTTT
NA,TRBV9,many,TRBJ2-3,CASSVGGSRNQPHF,TGTGCCAGCAGCGTAGGGGGCTCGAGAAATCAGCCCCATTTT
NA,TRBV20-1,NA,TRBJ2-5,CSARDDGGRETQYF,TGCAGTGCTAGAGATGACGGGGGGCGAGAGACCCAGTACTTC
NA,TRBV19,NA,TRBJ2-7,CASSHVSSANYEQYF,TGTGCCAGTAGTCACGTCTCGTCAGCTAACTACGAGCAGTACTTC
NA,TRBV12-3/TRBV12-4,NA,TRBJ2-7,CASSPRVPYEQYF,TGTGCCAGCAGCCCTCGAGTTCCCTACGAGCAGTACTTC
NA,TRBV7-3,NA,TRBJ2-3,CASTREADAHYF,TGTGCCAGCACCAGAGAGGCAGATGCCCATTATTTC
NA,TRBV10-2,NA,TRBJ2-5,CASSDRGVIGETQYF,TGCGCCAGCAGTGACAGGGGGGTTATAGGAGAGACCCAGTACTTC
NA,TRBV19,NA,TRBJ2-1,CASSVTRGNEQFF,TGTGCCAGTAGTGTTACCAGGGGAAATGAGCAGTTCTTC
NA,TRBV2,NA,TRBJ2-5,CANEVAANHETQYF,TGTGCCAACGAGGTTGCGGCGAACCATGAGACCCAGTACTTC
NA,TRBV7-8,NA,TRBJ2-7,CASSCRGVAYKQYF,TGTGCCAGCAGCTGCCGGGGCGTAGCCTATAAGCAGTACTTC
TRBD2,TRBV7-3,once,TRBJ2-7,CASSFGGGYTEEYF,TGTGCCAGCAGCTTCGGCGGGGGTTACACCGAGGAGTACTTC
NA,TRBV7-9,NA,TRBJ1-1,CASSRGTSGGADTF,TGTGCCAGCAGCCGTGGGACTAGCGGGGGGGCAGATACGTTT
NA,TRBV24-1,NA,TRBJ2-1,CATSERKRSGQDEQFF,TGTGCCACCAGTGAGAGGAAAAGAAGCGGTCAGGATGAGCAGTTCTTC